Following are 5 T cell receptor beta chains from one sample sequenced in a study of blood T cell repertoires in COVID-19. Using immunoSEQ multiplex PCR, the repertoire was profiled, and TCRdb retains in-frame clones only, with some absent. The repertoire holds fewer than 120,000 clones, with around 89% as singletons. Sequenced: peripheral blood. These receptors all stem from a woman aged 45-60 years with acute or convalescent COVID-19.

This clone has only a few counts. The chain is built from TRBV9 and TRBJ1-5; 10 positions match TRBD1. CDR3 length: 15 amino acids. Germline-derived CDR1 and CDR2 are SGDLS and YYNGEE. V shed 3 bases and J 2 bases; nucleotides not matched to a gene: 2. The CDR3 here is CASSAGTGGNQPQHF. CDR3 DNA sequence: TGTGCCAGCAGCGCCGGGACAGGGGGCAATCAGCCCCAGCATTTT.

The V gene is TRBV19, the J gene TRBJ2-7; 8 bases match TRBD2. V lost 10 bases, J lost 1 base, and 9 bases stayed unmatched. Per germline, CDR1 LNHDA and CDR2 SQIVND (reference sequence). The CDR3 has 14 amino acids. The DNA of the CDR3 is TGTGCCACCAAGGGACTAGGAAGATCCTACGAGCAGTACTTC. This gives the protein CATKGLGRSYEQYF.

J is TRBJ2-1 and V is TRBV5-1; TRBD2 aligns across 8 bases. V lost 0 bases and J lost 9; bases outside the gene matches: 8. Germline lookup yields CDR1 SGHRS and CDR2 YFSETQ. This CDR3 contains 15 residues. The CDR3 loop reads CASSLEGLAPREQFF. CDR3 sequence (DNA): TGCGCCAGCAGCTTGGAAGGACTAGCCCCCCGTGAGCAGTTCTTC.

The V and J genes are TRBV28 and TRBJ1-5; 7 bases are a match to TRBD1. V lost 6 bases, J lost 1 base, and 9 bases stayed unmatched. The V gene's germline CDR1 is MDHEN and CDR2 SYDVKM. CDR3 length: 16 amino acids. The chain's CDR3 is CASSPRTGGSNQPQHF. The CDR3 DNA sequence: TGTGCCAGCAGCCCCCGGACAGGCGGGAGCAATCAGCCCCAGCATTTT. The full variable domain, with the rest looked up from reference TRBV28 and TRBJ1-5, is DVKVTQSSRYLVKRTGEKVFLECVQDMDHENMFWYRQDPGLGLRLIYFSYDVKMKEKGDIPEGYSVSREKKERFSLILESASTNQTSMYLCASSPRTGGSNQPQHFGDGTRLSIL.

The chain uses TRBV20-1 and TRBJ1-2; the D is unclear. The CDR3 sequence is 11 residues long. Deletions cut 0 bases from V and 8 bases from J, with 7 bases between. From germline, CDR1 is DFQATT and CDR2 SNEGSKA (reference sequence). The CDR3 reads CSARDVRGYTF. The CDR3 bases are TGCAGTGCTAGAGATGTCCGGGGCTACACCTTC.